The T cell receptor (beta chain) described here comes from a study of blood T cell repertoires in COVID-19. This clone was seen just once. Additional DNA sequences in this sample encode the identical CDR3. The germline V gene has CDR1 SGHRS and CDR2 YFSETQ. V was cut by 5 bases and J by 5 bases, with 7 bases left in between. CDR3 size: 11 residues. Repertoires were generated with immunoSEQ multiplex PCR, while TCRdb's copy carries only in-frame clones and drops some. The sample includes 300,000 to 450,000 clones, around 90% of them seen just once. Sequencing was performed on peripheral blood. The clonotype originates from a woman younger than 45 with COVID-19, enrolled during active disease. V and J are TRBV5-1 and TRBJ2-5; D is unclear. The CDR3 DNA sequence: TGCGCCAGCAGTATCGAGGAGACCCAGTACTTC. It encodes CASSIEETQYF.